A selection of T cell receptor beta chains follows, all from one sample in a study of blood T cell repertoires in COVID-19. Generated by immunoSEQ multiplex PCR, the TCRdb table keeps only in-frame clones and is missing some. The data show under 250,000 clones, with 80% to 90% seen just once and 2.5% held by the top ten. The material sequenced was peripheral blood. Receptors originate from a woman aged 40 to 50 with active or convalescent COVID-19. CDR3s include the opening cysteine and the closing phenylalanine or tryptophan. The order of the fields is D gene, V gene, clone size, J gene, CDR3 protein, CDR3 DNA. D genes are given only for firm matches. Clone size, where shown, is once, few, many, or a class for clones that have expanded.

d_call: TRBD1
v_call: TRBV5-1
clone_size: NA
j_call: TRBJ2-7
cdr3_aa: CASSVGTGDYEQYF
cdr3_nt: TGCGCCAGCAGCGTCGGGACAGGAGACTACGAGCAGTACTTC

d_call: NA
v_call: TRBV20-1
clone_size: NA
j_call: TRBJ1-2
cdr3_aa: CSASPRGGREGYTF
cdr3_nt: TGCAGTGCTAGTCCGAGGGGAGGGAGGGAGGGCTACACCTTC

d_call: TRBD2
v_call: TRBV6-5
clone_size: NA
j_call: TRBJ2-5
cdr3_aa: CASSSPERGQETQYF
cdr3_nt: TGTGCCAGCAGTTCCCCTGAGCGGGGCCAAGAGACCCAGTACTTC

d_call: TRBD1
v_call: TRBV11-3
clone_size: once
j_call: TRBJ1-4
cdr3_aa: CASSWTGERKKLFF
cdr3_nt: TGTGCCAGCAGTTGGACAGGGGAAAGAAAAAAACTGTTTTTT

d_call: TRBD1
v_call: TRBV24-1
clone_size: NA
j_call: TRBJ1-3
cdr3_aa: CARRQGWSGNTIYF
cdr3_nt: TGTGCCAGGAGACAGGGATGGTCTGGAAACACCATATATTTT

d_call: NA
v_call: TRBV5-5
clone_size: NA
j_call: TRBJ1-1
cdr3_aa: CASSYRTANTEAFF
cdr3_nt: TGTGCCAGCAGTTACCGGACAGCCAACACTGAAGCTTTCTTT

d_call: TRBD1
v_call: TRBV30
clone_size: NA
j_call: TRBJ1-1
cdr3_aa: CAWSVHGAGTANTEAFF
cdr3_nt: TGTGCCTGGAGTGTTCACGGCGCCGGGACAGCGAACACTGAAGCTTTCTTT

d_call: TRBD1
v_call: TRBV25-1
clone_size: NA
j_call: TRBJ2-1
cdr3_aa: CASSEGQGAPREQFF
cdr3_nt: TGTGCCAGCAGTGAAGGACAGGGAGCCCCACGGGAGCAGTTCTTC

d_call: TRBD2
v_call: TRBV30
clone_size: NA
j_call: TRBJ2-5
cdr3_aa: CAWTPSGTSGGRAQYF
cdr3_nt: TGTGCCTGGACTCCCTCCGGGACTAGCGGGGGGCGAGCCCAGTACTTC

d_call: TRBD1
v_call: TRBV29-1
clone_size: NA
j_call: TRBJ1-5
cdr3_aa: CSVEGQGNQPQHF
cdr3_nt: TGCAGCGTTGAAGGACAGGGAAATCAGCCCCAGCATTTT

d_call: NA
v_call: TRBV7-9
clone_size: few
j_call: TRBJ1-2
cdr3_aa: CASSPRLYGYTF
cdr3_nt: TGTGCCAGCAGCCCGAGATTGTATGGCTACACCTTC

d_call: NA
v_call: TRBV6-5
clone_size: NA
j_call: TRBJ2-7
cdr3_aa: CASSLELPNYEQYF
cdr3_nt: TGTGCCAGCAGTTTAGAACTCCCAAACTACGAGCAGTACTTC

d_call: NA
v_call: TRBV11-2
clone_size: once
j_call: TRBJ2-7
cdr3_aa: CASSSGDTYEQYF
cdr3_nt: TGTGCCAGCAGCTCAGGGGATACCTACGAGCAGTACTTC

d_call: NA
v_call: TRBV11-1
clone_size: NA
j_call: TRBJ2-7
cdr3_aa: CASSLSNDRPYEQYF
cdr3_nt: TGTGCCAGCAGCTTATCCAATGACAGACCCTACGAGCAGTACTTC

d_call: NA
v_call: TRBV6-1
clone_size: NA
j_call: TRBJ1-2
cdr3_aa: CASSESWIAGPLYGYTF
cdr3_nt: TGTGCCAGCAGTGAATCGTGGATCGCGGGCCCTCTCTATGGCTACACCTTC

d_call: NA
v_call: TRBV24-1
clone_size: NA
j_call: TRBJ1-5
cdr3_aa: CATSVAGAGNQPQHF
cdr3_nt: TGTGCCACCAGTGTAGCGGGGGCGGGCAATCAGCCCCAGCATTTT

d_call: NA
v_call: TRBV11-3
clone_size: NA
j_call: TRBJ1-4
cdr3_aa: CASSTIQGSFEKLFF
cdr3_nt: TGTGCCAGCAGCACCATACAGGGTTCCTTTGAAAAACTGTTTTTT

d_call: NA
v_call: TRBV5-1
clone_size: NA
j_call: TRBJ2-2
cdr3_aa: CASSLNTAQGELFF
cdr3_nt: TGCGCCAGCAGCTTAAACACCGCCCAGGGGGAGCTGTTTTTT

d_call: NA
v_call: TRBV5-6
clone_size: NA
j_call: TRBJ2-5
cdr3_aa: CASSSGFPGETQYF
cdr3_nt: TGTGCCAGCAGCTCCGGTTTCCCGGGGGAGACCCAGTACTTC

d_call: TRBD2
v_call: TRBV9
clone_size: NA
j_call: TRBJ2-7
cdr3_aa: CASSGSGVTYEQYF
cdr3_nt: TGTGCCAGCAGCGGTAGCGGGGTTACCTACGAGCAGTACTTC

d_call: NA
v_call: TRBV19
clone_size: NA
j_call: TRBJ1-2
cdr3_aa: CASSNPRGWGLGYTF
cdr3_nt: TGTGCCAGTAGCAACCCCCGCGGGTGGGGACTCGGCTACACCTTC

d_call: TRBD2
v_call: TRBV3-1/TRBV3-2
clone_size: NA
j_call: TRBJ2-5
cdr3_aa: CASSQEKLAGVGTQYF
cdr3_nt: TGTGCCAGCAGCCAAGAAAAACTAGCGGGGGTGGGGACCCAGTACTTC

d_call: TRBD1
v_call: TRBV7-3
clone_size: NA
j_call: TRBJ2-7
cdr3_aa: CASSFGQGDEQYF
cdr3_nt: TGTGCCAGCAGCTTCGGACAGGGGGACGAGCAGTACTTC

d_call: TRBD1
v_call: TRBV4-1
clone_size: NA
j_call: TRBJ2-1
cdr3_aa: CASSSTGGGGWEQFF
cdr3_nt: TGCGCCAGCAGCTCGACAGGGGGCGGGGGATGGGAGCAGTTCTTC

d_call: NA
v_call: TRBV5-4
clone_size: NA
j_call: TRBJ1-4
cdr3_aa: CASSPDGSNEKLFF
cdr3_nt: TGTGCCAGCAGCCCCGACGGGAGTAATGAAAAACTGTTTTTT

d_call: NA
v_call: TRBV30
clone_size: NA
j_call: TRBJ2-7
cdr3_aa: CAWSVIAGYEQYF
cdr3_nt: TGTGCCTGGAGTGTAATCGCGGGTTACGAGCAGTACTTC

d_call: TRBD1
v_call: TRBV5-1
clone_size: NA
j_call: TRBJ1-4
cdr3_aa: CASSLETGVAGKLFF
cdr3_nt: TGCGCCAGCAGCTTGGAGACAGGGGTGGCCGGAAAACTGTTTTTT

d_call: TRBD2
v_call: TRBV7-2
clone_size: NA
j_call: TRBJ2-2
cdr3_aa: CASSPTSGGATGELFF
cdr3_nt: TGTGCCAGCAGCCCGACTAGCGGGGGTGCCACCGGGGAGCTGTTTTTT

d_call: TRBD1
v_call: TRBV7-9
clone_size: NA
j_call: TRBJ2-3
cdr3_aa: CASSLGQDTDTQYF
cdr3_nt: TGTGCCAGCAGCTTGGGACAGGACACAGATACGCAGTATTTT

d_call: NA
v_call: TRBV6-5
clone_size: NA
j_call: TRBJ1-2
cdr3_aa: CASSYVFSGGYTF
cdr3_nt: TGTGCCAGCAGTTACGTTTTTTCGGGTGGCTACACCTTC

d_call: NA
v_call: TRBV3-1/TRBV3-2
clone_size: once
j_call: TRBJ1-1
cdr3_aa: CASRDNTGARNTEAFF
cdr3_nt: TGTGCCAGCAGGGATAACACCGGAGCTAGGAACACTGAAGCTTTCTTT

d_call: TRBD1
v_call: TRBV25-1
clone_size: many
j_call: TRBJ2-2
cdr3_aa: CASSEGPGTGNTGELFF
cdr3_nt: TGTGCCAGCAGTGAAGGCCCCGGGACAGGGAACACCGGGGAGCTGTTTTTT

d_call: TRBD1
v_call: TRBV13
clone_size: NA
j_call: TRBJ1-2
cdr3_aa: CASSFSDRENYGYTF
cdr3_nt: TGTGCCAGCAGCTTCTCAGACAGGGAGAACTATGGCTACACCTTC

d_call: NA
v_call: TRBV19
clone_size: NA
j_call: TRBJ1-1
cdr3_aa: CASSIGPLDRNTEAFF
cdr3_nt: TGTGCCAGTAGTATAGGCCCCCTTGACAGAAACACTGAAGCTTTCTTT

d_call: NA
v_call: TRBV3-1/TRBV3-2
clone_size: NA
j_call: TRBJ1-1
cdr3_aa: CASSLGQNTEAFF
cdr3_nt: TGTGCCAGCAGCCTGGGGCAGAACACTGAAGCTTTCTTT

d_call: TRBD1
v_call: TRBV2
clone_size: NA
j_call: TRBJ1-1
cdr3_aa: CASSEVSGQSTEAFF
cdr3_nt: TGTGCCAGCAGTGAAGTTTCGGGACAGAGCACTGAAGCTTTCTTT

d_call: TRBD1
v_call: TRBV14
clone_size: NA
j_call: TRBJ1-6
cdr3_aa: CASSRQGRGDNSPLHF
cdr3_nt: TGTGCCAGCAGCCGACAGGGACGGGGAGATAATTCACCCCTCCACTTT

d_call: NA
v_call: TRBV6-6
clone_size: few
j_call: TRBJ1-4
cdr3_aa: CASKVAEKLFF
cdr3_nt: TGTGCCAGCAAAGTGGCTGAAAAACTGTTTTTT

d_call: TRBD2
v_call: TRBV5-1
clone_size: NA
j_call: TRBJ2-1
cdr3_aa: CASSGGTSGSQNEQFF
cdr3_nt: TGCGCCAGCAGCGGCGGGACTAGCGGGAGCCAAAATGAGCAGTTCTTC

d_call: TRBD1
v_call: TRBV5-1
clone_size: NA
j_call: TRBJ2-3
cdr3_aa: CASSHGQGAPRTDTQYF
cdr3_nt: TGCGCCAGCAGCCACGGACAGGGGGCGCCCCGCACAGATACGCAGTATTTT

d_call: NA
v_call: TRBV6-1
clone_size: NA
j_call: TRBJ2-3
cdr3_aa: CASSTDRTGGTQYF
cdr3_nt: TGTGCCAGCAGTACGGACAGGACCGGGGGTACGCAGTATTTT

d_call: TRBD2
v_call: TRBV7-2
clone_size: few
j_call: TRBJ2-1
cdr3_aa: CASSLAPGGPENEQFF
cdr3_nt: TGTGCCAGCAGCTTAGCCCCGGGGGGGCCGGAGAATGAGCAGTTCTTC

d_call: TRBD2
v_call: TRBV5-1
clone_size: few
j_call: TRBJ2-1
cdr3_aa: CASSSGSGGNEQFF
cdr3_nt: TGCGCCAGCAGCTCGGGAAGCGGGGGGAATGAGCAGTTCTTC

d_call: NA
v_call: TRBV30
clone_size: NA
j_call: TRBJ2-4
cdr3_aa: CAWSVQGFLAKNIQYF
cdr3_nt: TGTGCCTGGAGTGTTCAGGGTTTCCTCGCCAAAAACATTCAGTACTTC

d_call: TRBD1
v_call: TRBV9
clone_size: NA
j_call: TRBJ2-7
cdr3_aa: CASSVVGTGANEQYF
cdr3_nt: TGTGCCAGCAGCGTAGTCGGGACAGGGGCCAACGAGCAGTACTTC

d_call: NA
v_call: TRBV19
clone_size: NA
j_call: TRBJ1-1
cdr3_aa: CASSMSQNTEAFF
cdr3_nt: TGTGCCAGTAGTATGTCCCAGAACACTGAAGCTTTCTTT

d_call: NA
v_call: TRBV30
clone_size: NA
j_call: TRBJ2-7
cdr3_aa: CAWSPEGYEQYF
cdr3_nt: TGTGCCTGGAGCCCCGAGGGATACGAGCAGTACTTC

d_call: TRBD2
v_call: TRBV3-1/TRBV3-2
clone_size: NA
j_call: TRBJ2-7
cdr3_aa: CASSAERGAYEQYF
cdr3_nt: TGTGCCAGCAGCGCGGAGCGGGGGGCCTACGAGCAGTACTTC

d_call: NA
v_call: TRBV5-6
clone_size: NA
j_call: TRBJ1-3
cdr3_aa: CASSLVEDTIYF
cdr3_nt: TGTGCCAGCAGCTTGGTGGAGGACACCATATATTTT

d_call: NA
v_call: TRBV19
clone_size: NA
j_call: TRBJ1-5
cdr3_aa: CASSGAVYSNQPQHF
cdr3_nt: TGTGCCAGTAGTGGGGCAGTTTATAGCAATCAGCCCCAGCATTTT